These T cell receptor beta chains were read from a single sample in a study of low-dose radiotherapy and immunotherapy resistance in tumors. In TCRdb, the reads were re-called with MiXCR into one record per CDR3 protein. The table lists 60,000 or so distinct CDR3 sequences, more than 20% of them singletons. Here the sequenced sample was PBMCs, taken before treatment. All receptors come from a male donor with rectosigmoid adenocarcinoma. The CDR3 runs from the conserved cysteine through the conserved F or W. Each record gives: clone size, V gene, J gene, D gene, CDR3 protein, CDR3 DNA. D genes are given only for firm matches. The size entry is marked missing in some rows and otherwise reads once, few, many or a size class.

NA	TRBV2	TRBJ2-3	NA	CASSAGYGTDTQYF	TGTGCCAGCAGTGCTGGATATGGCACAGATACGCAGTATTTT
many	TRBV28	TRBJ2-4	TRBD1	CASSLTPTGFGKNIQYF	TGTGCCAGCAGTTTAACCCCGACAGGGTTTGGCAAAAACATTCAGTACTTC
many	TRBV15	TRBJ2-2	NA	CATSVELKRELFF	TGTGCCACCAGTGTCGAACTAAAGCGGGAGCTGTTTTTT
many	TRBV28	TRBJ2-1	NA	CASIEPGQNLYNEQFF	TGTGCCAGCATCGAACCTGGACAGAACCTCTACAATGAGCAGTTCTTC
many	TRBV19	TRBJ2-5	NA	CASSSVAGKTQYF	TGTGCCAGTAGTAGCGTGGCGGGAAAGACCCAGTACTTC
many	TRBV20-1	TRBJ1-5	NA	CSAPIQGNQPQHF	TGCAGTGCCCCCATACAGGGAAATCAGCCCCAGCATTTT
many	TRBV4-3	TRBJ1-2	NA	CASSQALREPYYGYTF	TGCGCCAGCAGCCAAGCCCTCCGGGAGCCCTACTATGGCTACACCTTC
many	TRBV24-1	TRBJ2-7	NA	CATSDSYEQYF	TGTGCCACCAGTGATTCATACGAGCAGTACTTC
many	TRBV11-2	TRBJ1-4	NA	CASSFSATNEKLFF	TGTGCCAGCAGTTTCAGTGCAACTAATGAAAAACTGTTTTTT
NA	TRBV28	TRBJ2-3	TRBD2	CASSTLAGVVADTQYF	TGTGCCAGCAGTACCCTAGCGGGAGTGGTCGCAGATACGCAGTATTTT
few	TRBV4-2	TRBJ2-7	NA	CASSQDQGFSSYEQYF	TGTGCCAGCAGCCAAGATCAGGGCTTTAGCTCCTACGAGCAGTACTTC
many	TRBV12-3/TRBV12-4	TRBJ2-7	NA	CASSLLAPREQYF	TGTGCCAGCAGTTTACTGGCCCCAAGGGAGCAGTACTTC
many	TRBV7-9	TRBJ2-7	TRBD1	CASSPGTDYEQYF	TGTGCCAGCAGCCCGGGGACAGACTACGAGCAGTACTTC
many	TRBV19	TRBJ2-2	NA	CASSGLTGELFF	TGTGCCAGTAGCGGGTTGACCGGGGAGCTGTTTTTT
many	TRBV3-1	TRBJ2-7	NA	CASSFAVGAAYEQYF	TGTGCCAGCAGCTTCGCTGTGGGGGCAGCCTACGAGCAGTACTTC
many	TRBV2	TRBJ2-1	TRBD2	CASSEGLAVTEQFF	TGTGCCAGCAGTGAGGGACTAGCGGTAACTGAGCAGTTCTTC